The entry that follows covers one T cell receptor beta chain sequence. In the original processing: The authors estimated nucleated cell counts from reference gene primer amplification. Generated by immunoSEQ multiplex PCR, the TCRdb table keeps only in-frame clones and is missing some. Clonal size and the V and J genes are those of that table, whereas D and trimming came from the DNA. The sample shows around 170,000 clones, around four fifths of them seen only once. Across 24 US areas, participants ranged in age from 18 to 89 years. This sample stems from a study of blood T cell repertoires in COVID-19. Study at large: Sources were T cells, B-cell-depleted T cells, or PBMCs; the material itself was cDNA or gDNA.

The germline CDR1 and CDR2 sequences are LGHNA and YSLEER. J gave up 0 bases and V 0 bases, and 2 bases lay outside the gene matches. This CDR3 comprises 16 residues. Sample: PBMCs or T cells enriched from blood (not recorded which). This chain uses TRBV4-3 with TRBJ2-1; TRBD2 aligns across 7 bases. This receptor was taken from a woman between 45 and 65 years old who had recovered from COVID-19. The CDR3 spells CASSQDPGGSYNEQFF. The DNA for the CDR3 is TGCGCCAGCAGCCAAGATCCGGGAGGCTCCTACAATGAGCAGTTCTTC.